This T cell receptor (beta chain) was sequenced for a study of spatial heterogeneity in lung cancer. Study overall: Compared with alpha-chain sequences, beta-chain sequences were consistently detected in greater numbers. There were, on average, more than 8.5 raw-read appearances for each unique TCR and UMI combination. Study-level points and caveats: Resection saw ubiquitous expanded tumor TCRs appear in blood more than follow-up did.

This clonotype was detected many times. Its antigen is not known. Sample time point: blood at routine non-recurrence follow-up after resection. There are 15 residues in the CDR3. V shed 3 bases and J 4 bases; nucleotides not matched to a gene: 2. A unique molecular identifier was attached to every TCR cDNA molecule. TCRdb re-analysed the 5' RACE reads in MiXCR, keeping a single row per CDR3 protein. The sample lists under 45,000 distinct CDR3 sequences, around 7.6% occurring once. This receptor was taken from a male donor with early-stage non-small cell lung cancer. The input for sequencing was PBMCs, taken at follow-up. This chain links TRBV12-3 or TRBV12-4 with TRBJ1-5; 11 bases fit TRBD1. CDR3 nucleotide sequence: TGTGCCAGCAGTTTGGGGGACAGGGGGAATCAGCCCCAGCATTTT. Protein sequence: CASSLGDRGNQPQHF.